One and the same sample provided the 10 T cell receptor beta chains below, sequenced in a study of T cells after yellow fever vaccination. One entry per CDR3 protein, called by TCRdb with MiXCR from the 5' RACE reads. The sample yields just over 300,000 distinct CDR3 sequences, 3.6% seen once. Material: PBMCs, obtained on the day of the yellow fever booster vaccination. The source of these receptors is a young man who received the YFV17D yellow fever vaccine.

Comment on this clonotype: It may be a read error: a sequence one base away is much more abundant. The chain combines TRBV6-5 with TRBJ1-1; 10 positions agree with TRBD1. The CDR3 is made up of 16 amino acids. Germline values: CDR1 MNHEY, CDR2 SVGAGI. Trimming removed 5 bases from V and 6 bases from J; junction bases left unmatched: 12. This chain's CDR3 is CASSPGTGDSHSEAFF. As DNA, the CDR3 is TGTGCCAGCAGTCCCGGGACAGGGGATTCTCACTCTGAAGCTTTCTTT.

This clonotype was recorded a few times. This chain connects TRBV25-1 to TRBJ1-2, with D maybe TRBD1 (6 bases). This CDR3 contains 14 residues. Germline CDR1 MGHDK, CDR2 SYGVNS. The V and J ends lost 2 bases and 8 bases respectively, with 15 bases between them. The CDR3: CASSENGTPLGYTF. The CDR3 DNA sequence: TGTGCCAGCAGTGAAAACGGGACACCCCTCGGCTACACCTTC.

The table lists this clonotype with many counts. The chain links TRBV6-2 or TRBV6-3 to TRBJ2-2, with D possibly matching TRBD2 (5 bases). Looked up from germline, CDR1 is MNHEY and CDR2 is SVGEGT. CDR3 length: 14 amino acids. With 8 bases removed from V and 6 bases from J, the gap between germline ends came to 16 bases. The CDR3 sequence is CASERTGSAGELFF. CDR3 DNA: TGTGCCAGCGAGAGGACGGGATCAGCCGGGGAGCTGTTTTTT.

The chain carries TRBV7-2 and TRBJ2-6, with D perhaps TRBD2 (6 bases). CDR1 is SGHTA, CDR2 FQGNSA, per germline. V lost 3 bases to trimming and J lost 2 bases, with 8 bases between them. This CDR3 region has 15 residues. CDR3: CASSFRLAGANVLTF. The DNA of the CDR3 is TGTGCCAGCAGCTTTAGACTAGCTGGGGCCAACGTCCTGACTTTC.

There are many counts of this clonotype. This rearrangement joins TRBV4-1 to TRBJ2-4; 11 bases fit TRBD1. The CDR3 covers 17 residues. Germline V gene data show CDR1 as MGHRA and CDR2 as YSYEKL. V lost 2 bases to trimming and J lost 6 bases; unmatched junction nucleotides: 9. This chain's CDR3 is CASSQSGTGGFSNIQYF. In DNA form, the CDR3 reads TGCGCCAGCAGCCAATCCGGGACAGGGGGATTTTCAAACATTCAGTACTTC.

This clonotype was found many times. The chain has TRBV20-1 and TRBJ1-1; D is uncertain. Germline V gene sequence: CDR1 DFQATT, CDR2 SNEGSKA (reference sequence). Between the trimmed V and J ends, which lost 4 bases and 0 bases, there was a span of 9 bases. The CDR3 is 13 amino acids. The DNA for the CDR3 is TGCAGTGCTAAAAGAGGAGTGAACACTGAAGCTTTCTTT. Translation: CSAKRGVNTEAFF.

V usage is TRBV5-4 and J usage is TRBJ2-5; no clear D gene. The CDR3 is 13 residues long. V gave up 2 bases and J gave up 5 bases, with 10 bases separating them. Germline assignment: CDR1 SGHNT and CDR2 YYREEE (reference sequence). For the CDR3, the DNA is TGTGCCAGCAGCTTCCTATACTTGGAGACCCAGTACTTC. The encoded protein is CASSFLYLETQYF.

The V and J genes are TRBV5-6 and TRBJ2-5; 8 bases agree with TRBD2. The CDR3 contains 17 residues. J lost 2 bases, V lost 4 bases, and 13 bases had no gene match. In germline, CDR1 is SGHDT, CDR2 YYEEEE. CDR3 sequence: CASSAPYIAGTQETQYF. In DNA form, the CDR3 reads TGTGCCAGCAGCGCCCCGTATATAGCGGGGACACAAGAGACCCAGTACTTC.

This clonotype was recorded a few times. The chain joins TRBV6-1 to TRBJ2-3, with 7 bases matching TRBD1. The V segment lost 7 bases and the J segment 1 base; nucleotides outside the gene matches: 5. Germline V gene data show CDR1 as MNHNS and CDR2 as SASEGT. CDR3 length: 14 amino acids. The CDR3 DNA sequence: TGTGCCAGCACCCGGGACAGACGCACAGATACGCAGTATTTT. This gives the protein CASTRDRRTDTQYF.

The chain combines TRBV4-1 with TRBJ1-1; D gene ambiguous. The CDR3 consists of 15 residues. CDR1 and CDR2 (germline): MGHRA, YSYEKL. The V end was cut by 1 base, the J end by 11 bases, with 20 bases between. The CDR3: CASSQVKTGTRAAFF. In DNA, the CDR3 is TGCGCCAGCAGCCAAGTGAAGACCGGCACCCGAGCGGCTTTCTTT.